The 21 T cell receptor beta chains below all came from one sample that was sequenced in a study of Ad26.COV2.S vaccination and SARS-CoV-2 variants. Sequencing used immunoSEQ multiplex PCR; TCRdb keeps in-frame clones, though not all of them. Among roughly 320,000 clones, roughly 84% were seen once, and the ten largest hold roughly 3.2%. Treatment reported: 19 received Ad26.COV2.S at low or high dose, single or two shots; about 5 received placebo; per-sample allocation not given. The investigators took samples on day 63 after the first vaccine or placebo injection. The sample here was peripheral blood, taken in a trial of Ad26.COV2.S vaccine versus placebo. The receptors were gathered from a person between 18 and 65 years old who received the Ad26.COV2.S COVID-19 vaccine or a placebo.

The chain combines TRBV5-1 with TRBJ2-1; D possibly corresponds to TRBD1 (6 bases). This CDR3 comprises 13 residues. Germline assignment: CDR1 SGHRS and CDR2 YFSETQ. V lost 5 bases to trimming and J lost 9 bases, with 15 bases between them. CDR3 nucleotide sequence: TGCGCCAGCAGACAGATACAGGGAAGTGAGCAGTTCTTC. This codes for CASRQIQGSEQFF.

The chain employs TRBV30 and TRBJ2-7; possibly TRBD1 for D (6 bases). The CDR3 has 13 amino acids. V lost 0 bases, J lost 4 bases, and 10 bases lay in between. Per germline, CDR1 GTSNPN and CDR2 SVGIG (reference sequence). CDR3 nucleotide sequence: TGTGCCTGGAGTGTGAGAGGGGGATACGAGCAGTACTTC. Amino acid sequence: CAWSVRGGYEQYF.

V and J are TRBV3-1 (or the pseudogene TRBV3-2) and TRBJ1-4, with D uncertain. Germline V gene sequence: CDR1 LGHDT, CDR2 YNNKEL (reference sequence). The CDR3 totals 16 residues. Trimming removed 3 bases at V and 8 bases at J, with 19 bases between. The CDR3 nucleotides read TGTGCCAGCAGCCAGTCCGCAGCCTGGGTCGAGGAAAAACTGTTTTTT. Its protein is CASSQSAAWVEEKLFF.

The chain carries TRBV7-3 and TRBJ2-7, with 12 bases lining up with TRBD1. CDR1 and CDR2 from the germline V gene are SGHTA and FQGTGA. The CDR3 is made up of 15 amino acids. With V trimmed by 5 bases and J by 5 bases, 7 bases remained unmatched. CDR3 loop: CASSPGQGAIHEQYF. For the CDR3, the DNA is TGTGCCAGCAGCCCGGGACAGGGGGCCATCCACGAGCAGTACTTC.

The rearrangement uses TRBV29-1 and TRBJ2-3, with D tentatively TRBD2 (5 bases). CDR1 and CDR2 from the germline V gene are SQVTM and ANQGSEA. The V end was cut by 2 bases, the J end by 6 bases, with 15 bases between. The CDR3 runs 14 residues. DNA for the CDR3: TGCAGCGTTGAAAGTAGTCGGTCGGGGGATACGCAGTATTTT. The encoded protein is CSVESSRSGDTQYF.

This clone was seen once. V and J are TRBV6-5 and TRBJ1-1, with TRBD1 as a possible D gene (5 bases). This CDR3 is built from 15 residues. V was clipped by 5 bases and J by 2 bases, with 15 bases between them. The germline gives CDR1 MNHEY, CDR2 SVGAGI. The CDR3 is CASSPDRETNTEAFF. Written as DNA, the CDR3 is TGTGCCAGCAGTCCCGACAGAGAGACTAACACTGAAGCTTTCTTT.

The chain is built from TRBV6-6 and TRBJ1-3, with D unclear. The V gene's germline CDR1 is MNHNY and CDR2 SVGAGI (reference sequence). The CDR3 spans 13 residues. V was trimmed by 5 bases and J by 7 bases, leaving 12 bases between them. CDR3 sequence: CASSPSTWNTIYF. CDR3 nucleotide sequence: TGTGCCAGCAGTCCGTCGACCTGGAACACCATATATTTT.

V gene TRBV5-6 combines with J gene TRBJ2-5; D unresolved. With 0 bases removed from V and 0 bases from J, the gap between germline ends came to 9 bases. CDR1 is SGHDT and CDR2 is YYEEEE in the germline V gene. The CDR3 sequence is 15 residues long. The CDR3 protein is CASSLARIYQETQYF. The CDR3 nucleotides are TGTGCCAGCAGCTTGGCCAGGATTTACCAAGAGACCCAGTACTTC.

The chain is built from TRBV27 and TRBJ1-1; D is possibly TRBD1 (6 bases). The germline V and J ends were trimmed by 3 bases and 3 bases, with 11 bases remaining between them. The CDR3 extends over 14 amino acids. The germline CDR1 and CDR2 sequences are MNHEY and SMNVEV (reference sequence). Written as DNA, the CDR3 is TGTGCCAGCAGTTTTACGGGGGCTGACACTGAAGCTTTCTTT. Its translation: CASSFTGADTEAFF.

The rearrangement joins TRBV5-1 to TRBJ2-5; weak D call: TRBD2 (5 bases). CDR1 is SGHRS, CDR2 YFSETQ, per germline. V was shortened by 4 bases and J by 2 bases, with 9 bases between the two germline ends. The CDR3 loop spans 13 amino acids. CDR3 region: CASSHLAQETQYF. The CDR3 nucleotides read TGCGCCAGCAGCCATCTAGCACAAGAGACCCAGTACTTC.

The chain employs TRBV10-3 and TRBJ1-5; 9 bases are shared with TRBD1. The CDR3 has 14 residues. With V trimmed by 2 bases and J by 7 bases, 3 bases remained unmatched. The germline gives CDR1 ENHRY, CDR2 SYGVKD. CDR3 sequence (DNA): TGTGCCATCAGTGAGGGGACAGGGCGGCAGCCCCAGCATTTT. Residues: CAISEGTGRQPQHF.

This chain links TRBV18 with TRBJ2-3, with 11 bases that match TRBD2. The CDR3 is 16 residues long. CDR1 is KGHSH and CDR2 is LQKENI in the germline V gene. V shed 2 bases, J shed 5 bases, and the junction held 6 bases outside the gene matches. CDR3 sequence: CASSPLTSGAVDTQYF. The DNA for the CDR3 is TGTGCCAGCTCACCATTGACTAGCGGGGCGGTAGATACGCAGTATTTT. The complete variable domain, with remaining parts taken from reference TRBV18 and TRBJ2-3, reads NAGVMQNPRHLVRRRGQEARLRCSPMKGHSHVYWYRQLPEEGLKFMVYLQKENIIDESGMPKERFSAEFPKEGPSILRIQQVVRGDSAAYFCASSPLTSGAVDTQYFGPGTRLTVL.

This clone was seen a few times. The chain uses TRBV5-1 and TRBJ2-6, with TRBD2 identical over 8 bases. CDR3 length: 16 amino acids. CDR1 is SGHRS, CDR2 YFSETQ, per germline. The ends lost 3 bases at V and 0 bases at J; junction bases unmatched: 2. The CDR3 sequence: CASSWTSNSGANVLTF. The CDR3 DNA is TGCGCCAGCAGCTGGACTAGCAACTCTGGGGCCAACGTCCTGACTTTC. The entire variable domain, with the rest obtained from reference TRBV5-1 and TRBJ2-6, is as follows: KAGVTQTPRYLIKTRGQQVTLSCSPISGHRSVSWYQQTPGQGLQFLFEYFSETQRNKGNFPGRFSGRQFSNSRSEMNVSTLELGDSALYLCASSWTSNSGANVLTFGAGSRLTVL.

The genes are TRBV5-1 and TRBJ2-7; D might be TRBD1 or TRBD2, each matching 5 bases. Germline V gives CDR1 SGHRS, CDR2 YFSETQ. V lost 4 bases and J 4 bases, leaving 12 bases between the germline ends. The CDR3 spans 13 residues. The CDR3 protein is CASSDGTLYEQYF. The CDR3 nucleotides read TGCGCCAGCAGCGATGGGACCTTATACGAGCAGTACTTC.

CDR3 in amino acids: CASSQYGSPGGTQYF. As DNA, the CDR3 is TGTGCCAGCAGCCAATACGGGAGCCCCGGGGGTACGCAGTATTTT. V gene TRBV7-2 combines with J gene TRBJ2-3, with D tentatively TRBD2 (6 bases). The CDR3 length is 15 residues. Trimming left V 5 bases short and J 8 bases short, with 20 bases between. CDR1 is SGHTA, CDR2 FQGNSA, per germline.

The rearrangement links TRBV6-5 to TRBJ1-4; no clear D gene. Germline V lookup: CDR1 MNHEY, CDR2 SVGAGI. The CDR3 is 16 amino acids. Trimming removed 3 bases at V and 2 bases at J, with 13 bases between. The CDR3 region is CASSYSPWKTNEKLFF. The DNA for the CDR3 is TGTGCCAGCAGTTATTCCCCCTGGAAGACTAATGAAAAACTGTTTTTT.

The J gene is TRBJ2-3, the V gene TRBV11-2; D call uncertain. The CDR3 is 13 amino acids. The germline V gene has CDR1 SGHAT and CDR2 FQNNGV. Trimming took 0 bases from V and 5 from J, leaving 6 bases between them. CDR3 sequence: CASSLEVRDTQYF. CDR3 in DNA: TGTGCCAGCAGCTTAGAGGTGAGAGATACGCAGTATTTT.

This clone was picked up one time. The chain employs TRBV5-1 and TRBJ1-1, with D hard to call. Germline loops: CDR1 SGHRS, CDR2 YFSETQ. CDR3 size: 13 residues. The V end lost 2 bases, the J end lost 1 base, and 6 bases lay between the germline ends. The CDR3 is CASSFRENTEAFF. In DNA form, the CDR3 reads TGCGCCAGCAGCTTCCGGGAGAACACTGAAGCTTTCTTT.

CDR3 coding DNA: TGTGCCAGCAGCCCCCGCGGCGACGGGGGGGCGTACACCGGGGAGCTGTTTTTT. Residues: CASSPRGDGGAYTGELFF. The chain is built from TRBV3-1 (or the pseudogene TRBV3-2) and TRBJ2-2, with TRBD2 matching over 8 bases. The CDR3 has 18 residues. The trim removed 4 bases at V and 3 bases at J, leaving 13 bases unmatched. CDR1 and CDR2 from the germline V gene are LGHDT and YNNKEL (reference sequence).

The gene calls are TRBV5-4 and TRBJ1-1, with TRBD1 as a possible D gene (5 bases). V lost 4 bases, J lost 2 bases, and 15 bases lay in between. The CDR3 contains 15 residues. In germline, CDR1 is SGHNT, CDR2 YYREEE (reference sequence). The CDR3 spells CASSPSGQSNTEAFF. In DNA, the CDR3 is TGTGCCAGCAGCCCCTCAGGGCAGTCTAACACTGAAGCTTTCTTT.

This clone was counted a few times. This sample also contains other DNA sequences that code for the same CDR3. CDR3 loop: CASSPSGGTNEKLFF. In DNA, the CDR3 is TGTGCCAGCTCACCCTCAGGGGGAACTAATGAAAAACTGTTTTTT. The chain joins TRBV18 to TRBJ1-4; 7 bases fit TRBD1. The V and J ends lost 3 bases and 1 base, in that order; junction bases with no gene match: 2. Germline CDR1 and CDR2: KGHSH and LQKENI. The CDR3 runs to 15 residues.